This T cell receptor (beta chain) was sequenced in a study of PD-1 blockade in classical Hodgkin lymphoma. Study-wide results and limits: Those achieving complete response showed baseline diversity like newly diagnosed patients. Exclusion was the outcome for patients who began nivolumab under 1 year after ASCT.

As for this clone: Its matching antigen is unknown.

All patients experienced relapse after autologous stem cell transplantation, and brentuximab vedotin exposure was variable. Some clones are missing from TCRdb's copy, which holds only in-frame ones; the method was immunoSEQ multiplex PCR. The table has some 84,000 clones, about nine tenths seen once. CDR1 is MDHEN and CDR2 is SYDVKM in the germline V gene. The CDR3 covers 14 residues. The V gene lost 2 bases and the J gene lost 4 bases, with 9 bases spanning the gap. The receptor's source is a human donor with classical Hodgkin lymphoma. The specimen was peripheral blood mononuclear cells (PBMCs), collected at baseline. The chain is built from TRBV28 and TRBJ2-1, with D unresolved. The CDR3 protein is CASSLTDVYNEQFF. In nucleotides, the CDR3 is TGTGCCAGCAGTTTAACGGACGTATACAATGAGCAGTTCTTC. Complete variable domain (other parts from reference TRBV28 and TRBJ2-1): DVKVTQSSRYLVKRTGEKVFLECVQDMDHENMFWYRQDPGLGLRLIYFSYDVKMKEKGDIPEGYSVSREKKERFSLILESASTNQTSMYLCASSLTDVYNEQFFGPGTRLTVL.